These 15 T cell receptor beta chains share one sample of origin, sequenced in a study of T cell responses to AZD1222 COVID-19 vaccine. TCRdb keeps only in-frame clones here, not all; method: immunoSEQ multiplex PCR. The table shows around 130,000 clones, with over 75% occurring only once. The sequenced sample was peripheral blood, obtained on day 0 of AZD1222 vaccination. The receptors were sampled from an adult in good health.

This clone was seen only once. The genes are TRBV7-6 and TRBJ2-3; D remains ambiguous. CDR3 length equals 15 residues. The ends were cut back, 1 base at V and 0 bases at J, with 8 bases in the middle. CDR1 and CDR2 (germline): SGHVS, FNYEAQ. Written as DNA, the CDR3 is TGTGCCAGCAGCTTAGGGCCCACTAGCACAGATACGCAGTATTTT. It translates to CASSLGPTSTDTQYF.

The chain has TRBV28 and TRBJ1-1; TRBD1 agrees at 7 bases. Germline CDR1 is MDHEN and CDR2 is SYDVKM. The ends lost 4 bases at V and 6 bases at J; junction bases unmatched: 11. The CDR3 is 15 residues long. The CDR3 DNA follows: TGTGCCAGCAGTTATTCTAGGGGGCGATTGGCTGAAGCTTTCTTT. Translation gives CASSYSRGRLAEAFF.

V is TRBV14 and J is TRBJ1-2; D gene ambiguous. The V gene's germline CDR1 is SGHDN and CDR2 FVKESK. The CDR3 sequence is 12 residues long. Trimming cost V 3 bases and J 8 bases, with 10 bases left between them. The CDR3 loop is CASSQGNWGYTF. Here the CDR3 DNA reads TGTGCCAGCAGCCAGGGGAATTGGGGCTACACCTTC.

The chain links TRBV9 to TRBJ2-3, with TRBD2 identical over 9 bases. Trimming took 3 bases from V and 3 from J; bases not matched to a gene: 8. Per germline, CDR1 SGDLS and CDR2 YYNGEE. The CDR3 length is 16 residues. CDR3 sequence reads: CASSEEPGLATDTQYF. DNA of the CDR3: TGTGCCAGCAGCGAAGAACCGGGACTAGCAACAGATACGCAGTATTTT.

This chain joins TRBV3-1 (or the pseudogene TRBV3-2) and TRBJ2-1; D ambiguous. Germline CDR1 reads LGHDT; CDR2 reads YNNKEL (reference sequence). Trimming cost V 4 bases and J 8 bases, with 18 bases left between them. The CDR3 extends over 15 amino acids. The CDR3 here is CASSRRVTSLDEQFF. CDR3 nucleotides: TGTGCCAGCAGCCGCCGGGTCACATCGTTGGATGAGCAGTTCTTC.

The chain carries TRBV30 and TRBJ2-5; possible D gene TRBD2, 7 bases. The CDR3 runs 15 residues. The V end was cut by 4 bases, the J end by 2 bases, with 17 bases between. The germline CDR1 and CDR2 sequences are GTSNPN and SVGIG (reference sequence). The CDR3 nucleotides read TGTGCCTGGACCCGGGGGGCAGGGAGACAAGAGACCCAGTACTTC. Protein product: CAWTRGAGRQETQYF.

In this sample, this clone turned up a few times. The rearrangement uses TRBV7-8 and TRBJ2-7; the D gene is possibly TRBD1 (6 bases). Deletions cut 6 bases from V and 5 bases from J, with 23 bases between. The CDR3 extends over 16 amino acids. Germline CDR1 SGHVS, CDR2 FQNEAQ. The CDR3: CASRSNPLQGPHEQYF. For the CDR3, the DNA is TGTGCCAGCAGATCTAACCCTCTACAGGGCCCCCACGAGCAGTACTTC.

The chain combines TRBV9 with TRBJ1-3, with unresolved D. The CDR3 is 14 amino acids. V lost 0 bases to trimming and J lost 2 bases, with 6 bases between them. The germline gives CDR1 SGDLS, CDR2 YYNGEE. The CDR3 nucleotides are TGTGCCAGCAGCGTAGAGGCAGCTGGAAACACCATATATTTT. Translating gives CASSVEAAGNTIYF.

This chain joins TRBV7-9 and TRBJ2-7; 10 bases agree with TRBD1. The CDR3 sequence is 14 residues long. Per germline, CDR1 SEHNR and CDR2 FQNEAQ (reference sequence). Trimming removed 5 bases from V and 6 bases from J; junction bases left unmatched: 7. This CDR3 is CASSRDRGGREQYF. The CDR3 DNA reads as TGTGCCAGCAGCCGGGACAGGGGAGGACGCGAGCAGTACTTC.

J is TRBJ1-1 and V is TRBV27; D unclear. Germline V gives CDR1 MNHEY, CDR2 SMNVEV (reference sequence). V lost 4 bases to trimming and J lost 1 base, with 4 bases between them. The CDR3 has 12 amino acids. The CDR3 reads CASSSWNTEAFF. Here the CDR3 DNA reads TGTGCCAGCAGTTCATGGAACACTGAAGCTTTCTTT.

This clone was picked up one time. This chain's CDR3 is CASSSRQGRLFF. CDR3 bases: TGTGCCAGCAGTTCTAGACAGGGGAGGTTGTTTTTT. The chain carries TRBV27 and TRBJ1-4, with 8 bases matching TRBD1. V shed 4 bases and J 15 bases; nucleotides not matched to a gene: 7. This CDR3 region has 12 residues. Germline CDR1 is MNHEY and CDR2 is SMNVEV (reference sequence).

V usage is TRBV24-1 and J usage is TRBJ2-3, with D possibly being TRBD1 (7 bases). The CDR3 consists of 16 residues. V was pared by 4 bases and J by 4 bases, with 17 bases between. Germline V gene lookup returns CDR1 KGHDR and CDR2 SFDVKD. CDR3 coding DNA: TGTGCCACCAGTGAGGCCGACAGGGTAGCGGCAGATACGCAGTATTTT. Translation: CATSEADRVAADTQYF.

This chain connects TRBV24-1 to TRBJ2-1; D is uncertain. CDR1 KGHDR and CDR2 SFDVKD come from the germline V gene. This CDR3 spans 12 amino acids. With 3 bases removed from V and 9 bases from J, the gap between germline ends came to 8 bases. Here the CDR3 reads CATSDEHGEQFF. As DNA, the CDR3 is TGTGCCACCAGTGATGAACACGGTGAGCAGTTCTTC.

The rearrangement joins TRBV28 to TRBJ2-2, with D possibly called TRBD1 or TRBD2 (7 bases each). The CDR3 covers 15 residues. Germline lookup yields CDR1 MDHEN and CDR2 SYDVKM. V was clipped by 6 bases and J by 4 bases, with 15 bases between them. This CDR3 reads CASSAWEGATGELFF. For the CDR3, the DNA is TGTGCCAGCAGCGCCTGGGAGGGGGCCACCGGGGAGCTGTTTTTT.

The DNA for the CDR3 is TGCGCCAGCAGATCGGGCGCCACCGGGGAGCTGTTTTTT. This codes for CASRSGATGELFF. This rearrangement joins TRBV5-1 to TRBJ2-2; no clear D gene. This CDR3 spans 13 amino acids. Trimming cost V 5 bases and J 4 bases, with 9 bases left between them. The germline CDR1 and CDR2 sequences are SGHRS and YFSETQ.